This TCR beta chain was identified in a study of blood T cell repertoires in COVID-19. Study overall: Some COVID-19 samples were acute and others convalescent; all came from the United States, Italy and Spain. PBMCs, B-cell-depleted T cells, or T cells were the source of the cDNA or gDNA that made up the material.

The junction had 10 bases not matched to a gene; V was cut back by 10 bases and J by 1 base. Germline lookup yields CDR1 MNHNS and CDR2 SASEGT. The CDR3 covers 15 residues. Source study methods: Quantification of nucleated cells was approximated via reference gene primer amplification. Here immunoSEQ multiplex PCR was the method, and the copy in TCRdb shows in-frame clones only, minus some. That table supplies the V and J calls and clone size; D and trimming were determined from the DNA. The sample lists 88,000 or so clones; 80% to 90% were seen once. The chain is built from TRBV6-1 and TRBJ1-1, with 9 bases identical to TRBD1. Sequenced input: peripheral blood. This TCR was sampled from a man aged 60 to 75 with acute or convalescent COVID-19. The CDR3 reads CAIKKWGQGNTEAFF. The CDR3, as DNA: TGTGCCATCAAAAAGTGGGGACAGGGGAACACTGAAGCTTTCTTT.